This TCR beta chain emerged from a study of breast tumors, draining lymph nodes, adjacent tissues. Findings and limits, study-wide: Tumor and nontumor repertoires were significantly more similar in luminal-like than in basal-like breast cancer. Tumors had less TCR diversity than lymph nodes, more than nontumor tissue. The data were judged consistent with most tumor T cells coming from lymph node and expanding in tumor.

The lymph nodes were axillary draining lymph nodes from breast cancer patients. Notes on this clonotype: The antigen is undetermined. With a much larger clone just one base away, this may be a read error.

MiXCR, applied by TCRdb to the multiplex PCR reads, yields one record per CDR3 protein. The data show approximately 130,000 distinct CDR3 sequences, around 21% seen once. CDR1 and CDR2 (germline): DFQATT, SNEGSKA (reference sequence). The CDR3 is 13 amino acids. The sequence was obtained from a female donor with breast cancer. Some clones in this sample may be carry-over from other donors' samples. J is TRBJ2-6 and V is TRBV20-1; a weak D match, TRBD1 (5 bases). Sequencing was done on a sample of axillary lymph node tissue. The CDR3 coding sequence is TGCAGTGCTAGGGGGTCTGGGGCCAACGCCCTGACTTTC. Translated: CSARGSGANALTF.